This entry describes one T cell receptor (beta chain). This clonotype was observed a few times. Its antigen is currently not known. Base qualities are not provided; no much larger clone lies one nucleotide away. This sample was included in a study of CD8 T cells in ankylosing spondylitis (dated by TCRdb to the late 2010s). With respect to the entire study: The study set out to find disease-linked TCR variants by profiling T cell receptor beta repertoires in ankylosing spondylitis patients and healthy donors. The full study cohort was made up of 25 ankylosing spondylitis patients and 108 healthy donors. Peripheral blood samples were taken, and synovial fluid was additionally collected from ankylosing spondylitis patients.

The study at large found these results: The disease-linked clones were reported to be significantly enriched in matched synovial fluid samples from ankylosing spondylitis patients. The disease-linked clones showed a CD8+ phenotype and occurred at relatively low frequencies in peripheral blood. Some of the motif variants had been reported before in the synovial fluid and blood of reactive arthritis patients, a finding that suggests common disease-initiation mechanisms. A TCR beta motif of roughly 8 highly homologous amino acid variants appeared characteristic of blood from ankylosing spondylitis patients.

The run used an Illumina HiSeq 2500. Quantitative 5'-RACE with molecular barcodes was used to prepare TCR beta libraries. For the original study's pipeline: To identify disease-linked TCR variants, a new computational method was used, one built on a probabilistic model of VDJ rearrangement. Through fastp at Q25 and MiXCR, TCRdb rebuilt clones from the public reads, retaining in-frame beta chains. One record per CDR3 amino acid sequence lists the most common genes and DNA. V and J calls and clone size were set by TCRdb, not the authors. Across this sample there are a few hundred thousand distinct CDR3 sequences, with approximately 10% seen only once. Roughly a tenth of the sample comes from the top ten. There are 16 amino acids in the CDR3, from cysteine to phenylalanine inclusive. CDR3 DNA only is kept here, 48 bases in frame from base 1. The germline V gene encodes CDR1 MDHEN and CDR2 SYDVKM. Trimming removed 6 bases from V and 5 bases from J, leaving 22 bases between the germline ends.

Sequenced material: blood, either unsorted or a sorted T cell fraction (not recorded which). The chain is made from TRBV28 and TRBJ2-5, and perhaps TRBD1 as D gene, on 5 matching bases. The source of this sequence is a female donor with ankylosing spondylitis or in good health (not recorded which). The CDR3 loop reads CASSPPGPAVWETQYF. The bases read TGTGCCAGCAGCCCTCCAGGGCCCGCTGTTTGGGAGACCCAGTACTTC.